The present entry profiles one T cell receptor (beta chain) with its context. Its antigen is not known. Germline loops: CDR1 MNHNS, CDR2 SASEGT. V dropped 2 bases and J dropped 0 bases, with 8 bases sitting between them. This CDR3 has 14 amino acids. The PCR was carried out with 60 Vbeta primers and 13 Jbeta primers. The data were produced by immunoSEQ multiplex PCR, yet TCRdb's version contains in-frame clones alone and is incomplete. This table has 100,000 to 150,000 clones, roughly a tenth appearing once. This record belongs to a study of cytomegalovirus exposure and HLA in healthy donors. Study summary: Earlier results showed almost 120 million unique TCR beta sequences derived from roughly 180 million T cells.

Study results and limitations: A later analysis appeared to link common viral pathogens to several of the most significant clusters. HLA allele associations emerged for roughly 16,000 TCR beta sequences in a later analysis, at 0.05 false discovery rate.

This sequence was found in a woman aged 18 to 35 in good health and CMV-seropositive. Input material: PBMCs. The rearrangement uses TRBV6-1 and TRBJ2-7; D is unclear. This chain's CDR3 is CASSEMHSSYEQYF. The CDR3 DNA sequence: TGTGCCAGCAGTGAAATGCACAGCTCCTACGAGCAGTACTTC.